This T cell receptor (beta chain) was recorded in a study of blood T cell repertoires in COVID-19. As for the study in general: The United States, Italy and Spain provided the acute and convalescent COVID-19 samples. T cells, B-cell-depleted T cells, or PBMCs provided the cDNA or gDNA that served as material.

As originally analysed: The authors estimated nucleated cell counts from reference gene primer amplification. The repertoire was sequenced with immunoSEQ multiplex PCR; TCRdb's copy has only in-frame clones and lacks some. V, J and clone size derive from that table, while D and trimming were established from the DNA sequence. The repertoire consists of roughly 110,000 clones, with more than 80% occurring once and the leading ten covering around 15%. In its sample, this clone was seen once. The receptor comes from a woman aged 60-75 years with acute or convalescent COVID-19. Source material: peripheral blood.

CDR3 DNA sequence: TGTGCCAGCAGTGACATTGGGGGGAGGAGTGAAAAACTGTTTTTT. Translated, it gives CASSDIGGRSEKLFF. V usage is TRBV6-1 and J usage is TRBJ1-4; weak D call: TRBD1 (5 bases). Germline V gene data show CDR1 as MNHNS and CDR2 as SASEGT. This CDR3 has 15 amino acids. Trimming shortened V by 3 bases and J by 7 bases, and 15 bases separated the two germline ends.